The sequence of this T cell receptor beta chain was determined in a study of shared clonotypes between healthy human individuals. On the study more broadly: Donors had three CD4 naive, three CD4 memory, two CD8 naive and one CD8 memory plate apiece.

This CDR3 is built from 15 residues. CDR1 is WSHSY and CDR2 is SAAADI in the germline V gene. Losses at the gene ends were 7 bases for V and 2 bases for J; bases not matched to a gene: 4. Donors, without exception, were Caucasian adults residing in Nashville, Tennessee. Assay used: immunoSEQ multiplex PCR; TCRdb lists only in-frame clones, some missing. The data contain approximately 720,000 clones, about two thirds of them singletons. This sequence originates from a young woman in good health. The sample taken for sequencing was memory CD4+ T cells sorted from blood. Described subset: CD45RA-negative fraction. The chain couples TRBV10-2 to TRBJ2-1; 11 positions agree with TRBD2. CDR3 in amino acids: CASTATSGAYNEQFF. The DNA of the CDR3 is TGCGCCAGCACAGCGACTAGCGGGGCCTACAATGAGCAGTTCTTC.